This T cell receptor beta chain comes out of a study of T cell responses to AZD1222 COVID-19 vaccine. Germline loops: CDR1 MDHEN, CDR2 SYDVKM. The CDR3 length is 14 residues. The ends were cut back, 10 bases at V and 3 bases at J, with 16 bases in the middle. Study-wide points: Baseline seropositives among AZD1222 recipients totaled only 5 to 7.

The assay was immunoSEQ multiplex PCR, and TCRdb's table has in-frame clones only and misses some. This sample has some 150,000 clones; around 89% occur once, and the top ten carry 2.5% to 3.5%. As regards this clone: The antigen remains unidentified.

This rearrangement joins TRBV28 to TRBJ1-5; unclear D gene. Sequenced here: peripheral blood, sampled 28 days after the second AZD1222 dose. The source is an adult who received the AZD1222 COVID-19 vaccine. The CDR3: CAIRGERANQPQHF. Here the CDR3 DNA reads TGTGCCATCAGAGGCGAGCGCGCCAATCAGCCCCAGCATTTT.